A selection of T cell receptor beta chains follows, all from one sample in a study of human T cells and chemical hapten exposure. TCRdb processed the RACE reads anew with MiXCR; each CDR3 protein has one entry. The data show around 60,000 distinct CDR3 sequences, 6.7% seen once. Here the sequenced sample was whole blood, taken in connection with sensitization to the hapten diphenylcyclopropenone (DPC). All receptors derive from a woman younger than 45 with alopecia areata. Some clones in this sample may be carry-over from other donors' samples. The CDR3 runs from the conserved cysteine through the conserved F or W. The order of the fields is D gene, clone size, J gene, V gene, CDR3 DNA, CDR3 protein. The D gene is left open where the match is weak. Clone size is shown for a subset of rows, as once, few, many or a class of expanded clone.

D gene: TRBD2; clone size: few; J gene: TRBJ2-5; V gene: TRBV4-2; CDR3 DNA: TGTGCCAGCAGCCAAGAGCGGCTAGCGGGGGCTCTACAAGAGACCCAGTACTTC; CDR3 protein: CASSQERLAGALQETQYF
D gene: .; clone size: few; J gene: TRBJ1-1; V gene: TRBV2; CDR3 DNA: TGTGCCAGCAGTGGGGGATATCGGGGCACTGAAGCTTTCTTT; CDR3 protein: CASSGGYRGTEAFF
D gene: .; clone size: many; J gene: TRBJ1-2; V gene: TRBV2; CDR3 DNA: TGTGCCAGCTTGGTGGCGAACTATGGCTACACCTTC; CDR3 protein: CASLVANYGYTF
D gene: .; clone size: many; J gene: TRBJ2-1; V gene: TRBV3-1; CDR3 DNA: TGTGCCAGCGGGCTTTACAATGAGCAGTTCTTC; CDR3 protein: CASGLYNEQFF
D gene: .; clone size: many; J gene: TRBJ1-1; V gene: TRBV7-9; CDR3 DNA: TGTGCCAGCAGCCCGAAGGGGACCACTGAAGCTTTCTTT; CDR3 protein: CASSPKGTTEAFF
D gene: .; clone size: .; J gene: TRBJ1-2; V gene: TRBV7-2; CDR3 DNA: TGTGCCAGCAGCCCCGCGATGTCCGACTATGGCTACACCTTC; CDR3 protein: CASSPAMSDYGYTF
D gene: TRBD1; clone size: few; J gene: TRBJ2-7; V gene: TRBV11-3; CDR3 DNA: TGTGCCAGCAGCGCAACAGGGGGCCCTACCTACGAGCAGTACTTC; CDR3 protein: CASSATGGPTYEQYF
D gene: TRBD1; clone size: many; J gene: TRBJ2-3; V gene: TRBV7-2; CDR3 DNA: TGTGCCAGCAGCACAGCCCGGACAGGCGGGTCGGCAATTTTT; CDR3 protein: CASSTARTGGSAIF
D gene: .; clone size: .; J gene: TRBJ2-1; V gene: TRBV29-1; CDR3 DNA: TGCAGCGTTGAGGGGGGGCCAAGCTCCTACAATGAGCAGTTCTTC; CDR3 protein: CSVEGGPSSYNEQFF
D gene: .; clone size: many; J gene: TRBJ1-6; V gene: TRBV11-1; CDR3 DNA: TGTGCCAGCAGCATGGACAGTTTCAATTCACCCCTCCACTTT; CDR3 protein: CASSMDSFNSPLHF
D gene: TRBD1; clone size: many; J gene: TRBJ1-1; V gene: TRBV6-1; CDR3 DNA: TGTGCCAGCCTTACCGGGACAGCGAACACTGAAGCTTTCTTT; CDR3 protein: CASLTGTANTEAFF
D gene: .; clone size: few; J gene: TRBJ1-1; V gene: TRBV29-1; CDR3 DNA: TGCAGCGTTGAAACCTTGAACACTGAAGCTTTCTTT; CDR3 protein: CSVETLNTEAFF
D gene: .; clone size: .; J gene: TRBJ2-3; V gene: TRBV7-9; CDR3 DNA: TGTGCCAGCAGCCTACAGCCGGGGCGGTATACTTCCCCTAGCACAGATACGCAGTATTTT; CDR3 protein: CASSLQPGRYTSPSTDTQYF
D gene: .; clone size: many; J gene: TRBJ1-1; V gene: TRBV12-3/TRBV12-4; CDR3 DNA: TGTGCCAGCAGTCTTTCGGGGCTAAATGAAGCTTTCTTT; CDR3 protein: CASSLSGLNEAFF
D gene: TRBD1; clone size: many; J gene: TRBJ1-4; V gene: TRBV10-2; CDR3 DNA: TGCGCCAGCAGGAACGGGGGACAGCCTAATGAAAAACTGTTTTTT; CDR3 protein: CASRNGGQPNEKLFF
D gene: .; clone size: few; J gene: TRBJ1-1; V gene: TRBV10-3; CDR3 DNA: TGTGCCATCAGTGGTGTAGGGAACACTGAAGCTTTCTTT; CDR3 protein: CAISGVGNTEAFF
D gene: .; clone size: .; J gene: TRBJ2-1; V gene: TRBV12-3/TRBV12-4; CDR3 DNA: TGTGCCAGCAGTCAGAATCAGGGCTACAATGAGCAGTTCTTC; CDR3 protein: CASSQNQGYNEQFF
D gene: TRBD2; clone size: many; J gene: TRBJ2-7; V gene: TRBV7-9; CDR3 DNA: TGTGCCAGCAGCTTAGTCGCGGGGGTCGAGCAGTACTTC; CDR3 protein: CASSLVAGVEQYF
D gene: .; clone size: few; J gene: TRBJ2-3; V gene: TRBV7-9; CDR3 DNA: TGTGCCAGCAGCTTATGGGCTAGCACAGATACGCAGTATTTT; CDR3 protein: CASSLWASTDTQYF
D gene: .; clone size: many; J gene: TRBJ1-3; V gene: TRBV13; CDR3 DNA: TGTGCCAGCAGCTTCCAGGGTATTGGAAACACCATATATTTT; CDR3 protein: CASSFQGIGNTIYF
D gene: .; clone size: many; J gene: TRBJ1-4; V gene: TRBV2; CDR3 DNA: TGTGCCACCAAGGGAGTAGACGGTGAAAAACTGTTTTTT; CDR3 protein: CATKGVDGEKLFF
D gene: TRBD1; clone size: many; J gene: TRBJ2-7; V gene: TRBV9; CDR3 DNA: TGTGCCAGCAGCGCCGACAGGGCCCGCGAGCAGTACTTC; CDR3 protein: CASSADRAREQYF
D gene: .; clone size: many; J gene: TRBJ1-4; V gene: TRBV6-5; CDR3 DNA: TGTGCCAGCAGTTCCCGGAGTGAAAAACTGTTTTTT; CDR3 protein: CASSSRSEKLFF
D gene: .; clone size: many; J gene: TRBJ2-3; V gene: TRBV5-1; CDR3 DNA: TGCGCCAGCAGCTTGGCCGGGATATCAGCAGATACGCAGTATTTT; CDR3 protein: CASSLAGISADTQYF
D gene: TRBD1; clone size: few; J gene: TRBJ1-5; V gene: TRBV19; CDR3 DNA: TGTGCCAGTAGCCAACAGACAGGGATCTACGGCAATCAGCCCCAGCATTTT; CDR3 protein: CASSQQTGIYGNQPQHF
D gene: .; clone size: many; J gene: TRBJ1-1; V gene: TRBV5-1; CDR3 DNA: TGCGCCAGCAGCCCCAGCTGGGGGACGTACACTGAAGCTTTCTTT; CDR3 protein: CASSPSWGTYTEAFF
D gene: .; clone size: .; J gene: TRBJ1-6; V gene: TRBV2; CDR3 DNA: TGTGCCAGCAGTCAGACCCGAAATTCACCCCTCCACTTT; CDR3 protein: CASSQTRNSPLHF
D gene: TRBD1; clone size: many; J gene: TRBJ1-1; V gene: TRBV6-6; CDR3 DNA: TGTGCCAGCAGGATAGGGGGCAAGTTCACTGAAGCTTTCTTT; CDR3 protein: CASRIGGKFTEAFF
D gene: .; clone size: many; J gene: TRBJ1-2; V gene: TRBV12-3/TRBV12-4; CDR3 DNA: TGTGCCAGCAGGCCGGGACCTAACTATGGCTACACCTTC; CDR3 protein: CASRPGPNYGYTF
D gene: .; clone size: many; J gene: TRBJ1-5; V gene: TRBV12-3/TRBV12-4; CDR3 DNA: TGTGCCAGCAGTCAAATGGGGGGGTTTGAGGGAGGCAATCAGCCCCAGCATTTT; CDR3 protein: CASSQMGGFEGGNQPQHF
D gene: .; clone size: few; J gene: TRBJ1-1; V gene: TRBV12-3/TRBV12-4; CDR3 DNA: TGTGCCAGCAGTTTAAGAGGTTTCATTGAAGCTTTCTTT; CDR3 protein: CASSLRGFIEAFF
D gene: .; clone size: many; J gene: TRBJ2-7; V gene: TRBV6-5; CDR3 DNA: TGTGCCAGCAGTTACTCGACGGCGGGGTTAGTCCACGAGCAGTACTTC; CDR3 protein: CASSYSTAGLVHEQYF
D gene: .; clone size: many; J gene: TRBJ1-1; V gene: TRBV12-5; CDR3 DNA: TGTGCTAGTGGTTTGTGGGGGTTGAACACTGAAGCTTTCTTT; CDR3 protein: CASGLWGLNTEAFF
D gene: .; clone size: many; J gene: TRBJ2-5; V gene: TRBV2; CDR3 DNA: TGTGCCAGCAGAAGCCTGATACAGGGAGGGCCGGAATTGGCCCAGTACTTC; CDR3 protein: CASRSLIQGGPELAQYF
D gene: TRBD1; clone size: many; J gene: TRBJ2-7; V gene: TRBV29-1; CDR3 DNA: TGCAGCGTACTCACAGGGGCTGTCGAGCAGTACTTC; CDR3 protein: CSVLTGAVEQYF
D gene: .; clone size: few; J gene: TRBJ1-6; V gene: TRBV12-3/TRBV12-4; CDR3 DNA: TGTGCCAGCAGTTTGGATTTGTTCCTAGGACAGACTAATAATTCACCCCTCCACTTT; CDR3 protein: CASSLDLFLGQTNNSPLHF
D gene: .; clone size: many; J gene: TRBJ2-7; V gene: TRBV15; CDR3 DNA: TGTGCCACCAGCAGAGGACCCCCGGACAGCCACTACGAGCAGTACTTC; CDR3 protein: CATSRGPPDSHYEQYF
D gene: .; clone size: many; J gene: TRBJ1-4; V gene: TRBV7-6; CDR3 DNA: TGTGCCAGCAGCTTAAGGGTCAGACAGGATGAAAAACTGTTTTTT; CDR3 protein: CASSLRVRQDEKLFF
D gene: .; clone size: many; J gene: TRBJ1-5; V gene: TRBV29-1; CDR3 DNA: TGCAGCGTCGACTTCAGGGGCGCGGTGGTCAGCAATCAGCCCCAGCATTTT; CDR3 protein: CSVDFRGAVVSNQPQHF
D gene: .; clone size: many; J gene: TRBJ1-2; V gene: TRBV29-1; CDR3 DNA: TGCAGCGTTGAAGGGCAGGGCGGAATGGGCTACACCTTC; CDR3 protein: CSVEGQGGMGYTF
D gene: TRBD1; clone size: few; J gene: TRBJ2-2; V gene: TRBV24-1; CDR3 DNA: TGTGCCACCAGTGACCAGGGGACAGGGGGCTTCGGGGAGCTGTTTTTT; CDR3 protein: CATSDQGTGGFGELFF
D gene: TRBD1; clone size: many; J gene: TRBJ2-1; V gene: TRBV12-3/TRBV12-4; CDR3 DNA: TGTGCCAGCAGTTCCGAACAGGGGAATTTCGGCAATGAGCAGTTCTTC; CDR3 protein: CASSSEQGNFGNEQFF
D gene: .; clone size: many; J gene: TRBJ2-1; V gene: TRBV6-6; CDR3 DNA: TGTGCCAGCAGCCCCGGACTCCCTCAGTTCTTC; CDR3 protein: CASSPGLPQFF
D gene: .; clone size: few; J gene: TRBJ2-7; V gene: TRBV7-9; CDR3 DNA: TGTGCCAGCAGCCCAGGGATCCACTACGAGCAGTACTTC; CDR3 protein: CASSPGIHYEQYF
D gene: TRBD1; clone size: many; J gene: TRBJ1-4; V gene: TRBV20-1; CDR3 DNA: TGCAGTGCTACCCCGGACAGGGTCGAGGAAAAACTGTTTTTT; CDR3 protein: CSATPDRVEEKLFF